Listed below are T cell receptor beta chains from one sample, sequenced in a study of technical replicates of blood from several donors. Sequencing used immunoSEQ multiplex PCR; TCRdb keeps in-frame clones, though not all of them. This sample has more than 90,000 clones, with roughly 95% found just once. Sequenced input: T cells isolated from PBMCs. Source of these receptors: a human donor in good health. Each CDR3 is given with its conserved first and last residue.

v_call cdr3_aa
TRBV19 CASSIMRQNQETQYF
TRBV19 CASGGDRAYEQYF
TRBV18 CASSLLQGTNTEAFF
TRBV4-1 CASSQVWTVVYNEQFF
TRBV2 CASSWSITDTQYF
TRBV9 CASSGTSGYTDTQYF
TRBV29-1 CSVDPANTGELFF
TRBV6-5 CASRGLAGGTGELFF
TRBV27 CASSRQKAYGYTF
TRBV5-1 CASSLVGTDNEKLFF
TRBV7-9 CASSPQDRGLGNYGYTF
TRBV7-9 CASSPQTSGSTDTQYF
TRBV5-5 CASSLGGGMANEQFF
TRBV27 CASSILGEAWETQYF
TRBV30 CAWATGGSTDTQYF
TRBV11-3 CASSSFSVISYNEQFF
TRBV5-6 CASSPPPGDTQYF
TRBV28 CASSLTGIYEQYF
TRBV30 CAWSSGLALNEQFF
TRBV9 CASSVSIIAGEGEQYF
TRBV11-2 CASSFRHTIYF
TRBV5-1 CASSSNLDTQYF
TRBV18 CASTLGKDRALIVGYTF
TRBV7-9 CASSLGPPLAAPNEQFF
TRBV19 CASSIDGAGGQPQHF
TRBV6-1 CASSDRGPNQPQHF
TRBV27 CASSYWPGEHTDTQYF
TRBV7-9 CASSFFRDTDNQPQHF
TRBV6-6 CASWTGEYEQYF
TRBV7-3 CASSLYSGSGETQYF
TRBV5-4 CASSFNSLAAYEQYF
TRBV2 CASVGLYGYTF
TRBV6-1 CASSWTSRISYEQYF
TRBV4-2 CASSQGTGDIEHTEAFF
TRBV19 CASSLQDREKWNTEAFF
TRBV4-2 CASSQVSSGEYEQYF
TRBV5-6 CASSLVVDTDTQYF
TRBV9 CASSPSRGIRYEQYF
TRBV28 CASSLRQVNTEAFF
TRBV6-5 CASSYSMSGGGYTF
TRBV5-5 CASSLSLGPEQYF
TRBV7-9 CASSLNKETQYF
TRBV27 CASRSAGSWYEQYF
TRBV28 CASRIAGDAYEQYF